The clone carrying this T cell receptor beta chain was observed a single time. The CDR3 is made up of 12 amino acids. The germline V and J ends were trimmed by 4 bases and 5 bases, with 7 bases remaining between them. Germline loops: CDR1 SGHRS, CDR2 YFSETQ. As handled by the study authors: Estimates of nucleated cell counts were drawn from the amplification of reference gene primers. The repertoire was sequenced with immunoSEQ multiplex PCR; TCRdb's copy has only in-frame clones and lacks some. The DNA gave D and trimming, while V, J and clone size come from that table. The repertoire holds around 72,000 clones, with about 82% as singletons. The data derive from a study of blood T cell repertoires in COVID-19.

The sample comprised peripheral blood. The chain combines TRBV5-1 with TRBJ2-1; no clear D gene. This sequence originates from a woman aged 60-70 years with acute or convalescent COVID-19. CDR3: CASSLVNNEQFF. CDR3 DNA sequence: TGCGCCAGCAGCCTCGTTAACAATGAGCAGTTCTTC.